One and the same sample provided the 26 T cell receptor beta chains below, sequenced in a study of blood T cells in healthy people across ages. Together with a sample-barcoded 5' primer, a J-beta primer mix was included in a second PCR lasting about 7 to 11 cycles. One entry per CDR3 protein results from TCRdb running MiXCR on the 5' RACE reads. The sample shows approximately 1,700,000 distinct CDR3 sequences, roughly two fifths of them seen only once. Sequences were obtained from blood. The receptors were gathered from a human donor in good health.

This clonotype was observed a handful of times. This chain uses TRBV11-2 with TRBJ2-2; TRBD1 matches 8 bases. Trimming cost V 5 bases and J 5 bases; bases outside gene matches: 7. Germline CDR1 reads SGHAT; CDR2 reads FQNNGV. There are 15 residues in the CDR3. CDR3 sequence reads: CASSTGQGRTGELFF. The DNA for the CDR3 is TGTGCCAGCAGCACCGGACAGGGCAGAACCGGGGAGCTGTTTTTT.

This clonotype was counted between two and nine times. The chain uses TRBV13 and TRBJ2-3; perhaps TRBD1 as D (5 bases). CDR1 is PRHDT and CDR2 is FYEKMQ in the germline V gene (reference sequence). The V end was cut by 6 bases, the J end by 3 bases, with 13 bases between. There are 14 residues in the CDR3. The CDR3, as DNA: TGTGCCAGCAGTTCGAGGCAGGGTACAGATACGCAGTATTTT. The encoded protein is CASSSRQGTDTQYF.

This clonotype was seen more than once but under ten times. The chain links TRBV7-9 to TRBJ2-1, with 8 bases matching TRBD1. The CDR3 contains 12 residues. J gave up 12 bases and V 1 base, and 2 bases lay outside the gene matches. From germline, CDR1 is SEHNR and CDR2 FQNEAQ (reference sequence). The CDR3 spells CASSLEGQGQFF. In DNA form, the CDR3 reads TGTGCCAGCAGCTTAGAAGGACAGGGGCAGTTCTTC.

This clonotype has just a few counts. CDR3 sequence (DNA): TGTGCCAGCAGCCAAGAATCTACCTTATTGACAGGGGGAGAGACCCAGTACTTC. Protein product: CASSQESTLLTGGETQYF. This sequence joins TRBV4-2 and TRBJ2-5, with 9 bases that match TRBD1. The CDR3 runs 18 residues. The V and J ends lost 0 bases and 4 bases, in that order; junction bases with no gene match: 12. Germline V gene data show CDR1 as LGHNA and CDR2 as YNFKEQ.

This clonotype was seen at least ten times. This chain connects TRBV20-1 to TRBJ1-6, with unresolved D. Trimming took 0 bases from V and 0 from J, leaving 9 bases between them. This CDR3 region has 16 residues. CDR1 DFQATT and CDR2 SNEGSKA come from the germline V gene (reference sequence). In DNA form, the CDR3 reads TGCAGTGCTAGAGATCAGGAGTTCTCCTATAATTCACCCCTCCACTTT. It specifies CSARDQEFSYNSPLHF.

The gene calls are TRBV18 and TRBJ1-2, with unresolved D. Germline V gives CDR1 KGHSH, CDR2 LQKENI. The V and J ends lost 0 bases and 8 bases respectively, with 7 bases between them. The CDR3 is 12 amino acids. The chain's CDR3 is CASSPPNSGYTF. In DNA form, the CDR3 reads TGTGCCAGCTCACCACCGAATTCGGGCTACACCTTC.

The sample holds many counts of this clonotype. This chain uses TRBV6-1 with TRBJ2-3; 9 positions agree with TRBD2. V dropped 4 bases and J dropped 6; count of bases not matched to a gene: 2. The CDR3 spans 13 residues. The germline V gene encodes CDR1 MNHNS and CDR2 SASEGT. This CDR3 reads CASSGREGDTQYF. Here the CDR3 DNA reads TGTGCCAGCAGTGGGCGGGAGGGGGATACGCAGTATTTT.

This clonotype came up a few times. The chain is built from TRBV11-2 and TRBJ2-7; D call uncertain. The closer fit of TRBJ2-5 to the DNA end suggests the J call may be wrong. Per the germline V gene, CDR1 is SGHAT and CDR2 is FQNNGV. The CDR3 has 13 residues. The CDR3 bases are TGTGCCAGCAGAAGCCTCCTTCAGAAGACCCAGTACTTC. It yields the protein CASRSLLQKTQYF.

This clonotype was seen just once. The chain has TRBV6-5 and TRBJ1-2, with D tentatively TRBD1 (6 bases). Trimming shortened V by 3 bases and J by 7 bases, and 21 bases separated the two germline ends. CDR1 is MNHEY, CDR2 SVGAGI, per germline. The CDR3 has 16 amino acids. This chain's CDR3 is CASSYPSGGPFSGYTF. Written as DNA, the CDR3 is TGTGCCAGCAGTTATCCTTCGGGGGGGCCCTTTAGTGGCTACACCTTC.

This clonotype was detected many times. The chain recombines TRBV12-3 or TRBV12-4 with TRBJ1-5; no firm D call. The CDR3 is made up of 12 amino acids. V shed 1 base and J shed 5 bases, with 3 bases lying between them. Here the CDR3 reads CASSLVDQPQHF. CDR3 DNA: TGTGCCAGCAGTTTAGTTGATCAGCCCCAGCATTTT.

V is TRBV11-2 and J is TRBJ2-5; D possibly matches TRBD1 or TRBD2 (5 bases each). V was pared by 4 bases and J by 5 bases, with 11 bases between. The V gene's germline CDR1 is SGHAT and CDR2 FQNNGV. The CDR3 runs 13 residues. CDR3 sequence reads: CASSWDPGETQYF. In nucleotides, the CDR3 is TGTGCCAGCAGCTGGGACCCCGGGGAGACCCAGTACTTC. Complete variable domain (other parts from reference TRBV11-2 and TRBJ2-5): EAGVAQSPRYKIIEKRQSVAFWCNPISGHATLYWYQQILGQGPKLLIQFQNNGVVDDSQLPKDRFSAERLKGVDSTLKIQPAKLEDSAVYLCASSWDPGETQYFGPGTRLLVL.

This clonotype was seen ten or more times. The chain has TRBV7-2 and TRBJ2-3; TRBD2 matches 14 bases. Trimming at V came to 6 bases and at J to 1 base, leaving 3 bases not matched to a gene. CDR1 and CDR2 (germline): SGHTA, FQGNSA. CDR3 length equals 16 residues. The CDR3 here is CASRGGLAGGTDTQYF. In nucleotides, the CDR3 is TGTGCCAGCAGAGGGGGACTAGCGGGGGGCACAGATACGCAGTATTTT.

The chain uses TRBV2 and TRBJ1-2; no clear D gene. Looked up from germline, CDR1 is SNHLY and CDR2 is FYNNEI. Trimming shortened V by 6 bases and J by 4 bases, and 18 bases separated the two germline ends. The CDR3 extends over 15 amino acids. The CDR3 spells CASSELTGSFYGYTF. The CDR3 DNA reads TGTGCCAGCAGCGAGCTGACCGGGAGTTTCTATGGCTACACCTTC.

The chain recombines TRBV20-1 with TRBJ2-5; D gene uncertain. V shed 0 bases and J shed 1 base, with 12 bases lying between them. Germline V CDR1 and CDR2: DFQATT, SNEGSKA (reference sequence). The CDR3 sequence is 15 residues long. This CDR3 is CSARDPQDGQETQYF. CDR3 nucleotide sequence: TGCAGTGCTAGAGATCCTCAGGACGGCCAAGAGACCCAGTACTTC.

This rearrangement joins TRBV28 to TRBJ2-7; D is ambiguous. Trimming shortened V by 2 bases and J by 3 bases, and 17 bases separated the two germline ends. The CDR3 is made up of 16 amino acids. The germline V gene encodes CDR1 MDHEN and CDR2 SYDVKM. The CDR3 DNA is TGTGCCAGCAGTTTAAGCCCCGGACCGATGCACTACGAGCAGTACTTC. The encoded protein is CASSLSPGPMHYEQYF.

The chain carries TRBV5-1 and TRBJ2-3; 8 nucleotides line up with TRBD1. After removal of 4 bases from V and 5 bases from J, the junction contained 6 bases not matched to a gene. The CDR3 contains 14 residues. Germline CDR1 SGHRS, CDR2 YFSETQ. In DNA form, the CDR3 reads TGCGCCAGCAGCAGCAGGACAGGGCGAGATACGCAGTATTTT. Protein sequence: CASSSRTGRDTQYF.

This clonotype was seen only a few times. The chain employs TRBV5-6 and TRBJ1-2; no definite D call. V was shortened by 4 bases and J by 7 bases, with 14 bases between the two germline ends. There are 13 residues in the CDR3. From germline, CDR1 is SGHDT and CDR2 YYEEEE. Written as DNA, the CDR3 is TGTGCCAGCAGCCCTCAATGGGAGGGTGGCTACACCTTC. Encoded protein: CASSPQWEGGYTF.

The chain joins TRBV7-2 to TRBJ1-2; D is perhaps TRBD1 (5 bases). The germline V and J ends were trimmed by 5 bases and 0 bases, with 16 bases remaining between them. The germline V gene has CDR1 SGHTA and CDR2 FQGNSA. This CDR3 has 16 amino acids. CDR3 amino acids: CASSPRGRLTNYGYTF. The CDR3 DNA sequence: TGTGCCAGCAGCCCCCGGGGCAGACTTACTAACTATGGCTACACCTTC.

The chain uses TRBV7-6 and TRBJ2-7, with 13 bases that match TRBD2. The DNA end lines up better with TRBJ2-5; the J call may be wrong. CDR1 SGHVS and CDR2 FNYEAQ come from the germline V gene. The CDR3 consists of 16 residues. In DNA, the CDR3 is TGTGCCAGCAGCTCCTTGACTAGCGGGGGGCTGGAGACCCAGTACTTC. Protein product: CASSSLTSGGLETQYF.

This clonotype was found many times. This chain links TRBV6-5 with TRBJ2-1; TRBD2 aligns across 8 bases. Losses at the gene ends were 5 bases for V and 8 bases for J; bases not matched to a gene: 5. Germline-derived CDR1 and CDR2 are MNHEY and SVGAGI. CDR3 length: 13 residues. CDR3 protein: CASSPGGLDEQFF. The CDR3 DNA is TGTGCCAGCAGTCCGGGGGGGCTGGATGAGCAGTTCTTC.

This clonotype was counted ten times or more. The CDR3, as DNA: TGTGCCAGCAGCCTCTCACATGGGGGCCGCTGGGGATCACCCCTCCACTTT. Its protein product is CASSLSHGGRWGSPLHF. V and J are TRBV14 and TRBJ1-6; a weak D match, TRBD1 (6 bases). Trimming removed 4 bases from V and 10 bases from J, with 23 bases in between. The CDR3 contains 17 residues. Germline V CDR1 and CDR2: SGHDN, FVKESK.

This sequence joins TRBV7-9 and TRBJ2-1, with D perhaps TRBD2 (5 bases). V was shortened by 5 bases and J by 0 bases, with 20 bases between the two germline ends. The CDR3 extends over 18 amino acids. The germline V gene encodes CDR1 SEHNR and CDR2 FQNEAQ (reference sequence). The CDR3 bases are TGTGCCAGCAGCAATACTTGGACTGACGTCCGCTCCTACAATGAGCAGTTCTTC. Its translation is CASSNTWTDVRSYNEQFF.

CDR3 loop: CASSQGGGVNTEAFF. The CDR3 region has the DNA TGTGCCAGCAGCCAAGGTGGGGGGGTGAACACTGAAGCTTTCTTT. The chain couples TRBV14 to TRBJ1-1, with D perhaps matching TRBD1 (5 bases). This CDR3 is built from 15 residues. Trimming removed 1 base from V and 0 bases from J, with 9 bases in between. CDR1 and CDR2 (germline): SGHDN, FVKESK.

This chain links TRBV11-2 with TRBJ2-7; D remains ambiguous. This CDR3 comprises 13 residues. V shed 0 bases and J shed 5 bases, with 8 bases lying between them. CDR1 is SGHAT and CDR2 is FQNNGV in the germline V gene. In DNA, the CDR3 is TGTGCCAGCAGCTTAGATCTTCCTAACGAGCAGTACTTC. Amino acids: CASSLDLPNEQYF.

The chain is built from TRBV10-3 and TRBJ2-7, with D possibly matching TRBD2 (5 bases). Germline V CDR1 and CDR2: ENHRY, SYGVKD. The CDR3 covers 14 residues. Trimming pared 7 bases from V and 0 bases from J, leaving 13 bases between. The CDR3 DNA is TGTGCCATCAAACTAGGACTCACCTCCTACGAGCAGTACTTC. It is translated as CAIKLGLTSYEQYF.

This chain links TRBV24-1 with TRBJ1-5; D not resolved. V was cut by 6 bases and J by 2 bases, with 13 bases left in between. This CDR3 is 15 amino acids long. Germline-derived CDR1 and CDR2 are KGHDR and SFDVKD. CDR3 loop: CATSSSRRGNQPQHF. CDR3 coding DNA: TGTGCCACCAGTTCGTCCCGAAGGGGCAATCAGCCCCAGCATTTT.